The 31 T cell receptor beta chains in this list originate from one sample, sequenced in a study of shared clonotypes between healthy human individuals. TCRdb's table, derived via immunoSEQ multiplex PCR, lists solely in-frame clones and lacks some. The repertoire holds roughly 680,000 clones, with roughly 72% as singletons. Sequenced material: memory CD4+ T cells sorted from blood. As to subset: CD45RA-negative fraction. The source of these receptors is a woman in her twenties or thirties in good health.

The chain combines TRBV7-9 with TRBJ1-2; possibly TRBD1 for D (5 bases). There are 12 residues in the CDR3. CDR1 is SEHNR, CDR2 FQNEAQ, per germline (reference sequence). V was cut by 11 bases and J by 6 bases, with 16 bases left in between. This CDR3 reads CAVRSGGDGYTF. Written as DNA, the CDR3 is TGTGCCGTACGCTCGGGAGGGGATGGCTACACCTTC.

The rearrangement uses TRBV28 and TRBJ2-7, with a tentative D call TRBD2 (6 bases). The germline V gene has CDR1 MDHEN and CDR2 SYDVKM. V was shortened by 7 bases and J by 7 bases, with 17 bases between the two germline ends. CDR3 length equals 13 residues. CDR3 in amino acids: CASTIPTGAEQYF. The CDR3 region has the DNA TGTGCCAGCACCATACCCACGGGAGCGGAGCAGTACTTC.

The V gene is TRBV7-9, the J gene TRBJ2-1; TRBD2 matches 10 bases. This CDR3 spans 17 amino acids. Looked up from germline, CDR1 is SEHNR and CDR2 is FQNEAQ (reference sequence). V shed 4 bases and J 7 bases; nucleotides not matched to a gene: 13. The CDR3 coding sequence is TGTGCCAGCAGCTCGATAACCCTAGCGGGAGTGAAGAATGAGCAGTTCTTC. As protein: CASSSITLAGVKNEQFF.

This clone was detected only a few times. The V call is TRBV5-4, the J call TRBJ1-3; TRBD1 might be the D (5 bases). Germline V gene sequence: CDR1 SGHNT, CDR2 YYREEE (reference sequence). CDR3 size: 14 residues. V lost 3 bases and J lost 4, with 11 bases in between. In DNA, the CDR3 is TGTGCCAGCAGCTCTATCGGGGCGGGAAACACCATATATTTT. Translating gives CASSSIGAGNTIYF.

This clone occurred once. The rearrangement links TRBV5-6 to TRBJ2-3, with 11 bases identical to TRBD2. This CDR3 region has 17 residues. Trimming took 2 bases from V and 0 from J; bases not matched to a gene: 5. Germline V lookup: CDR1 SGHDT, CDR2 YYEEEE. The chain's CDR3 is CASSFPGLADSTDTQYF. The CDR3 nucleotides are TGTGCCAGCAGCTTCCCGGGACTAGCGGACAGCACAGATACGCAGTATTTT.

The V gene is TRBV19, the J gene TRBJ1-3; 9 positions match TRBD1. CDR3 length equals 15 residues. In germline, CDR1 is LNHDA, CDR2 SQIVND (reference sequence). V trimming: 7 bases; J trimming: 2 bases; junction bases outside the gene matches: 6. As DNA, the CDR3 is TGTGCCAGTACCCTTGGGACAGGGCCTGGAAACACCATATATTTT. Its protein product is CASTLGTGPGNTIYF. The full variable domain, rest sourced from reference TRBV19 and TRBJ1-3, is DGGITQSPKYLFRKEGQNVTLSCEQNLNHDAMYWYRQDPGQGLRLIYYSQIVNDFQKGDIAEGYSVSREKKESFPLTVTSAQKNPTAFYLCASTLGTGPGNTIYFGEGSWLTVV.

V usage is TRBV28 and J usage is TRBJ1-4; weak D call: TRBD1 (6 bases). The CDR3 extends over 13 amino acids. Germline values: CDR1 MDHEN, CDR2 SYDVKM. V shed 8 bases and J shed 3 bases, with 10 bases lying between them. The CDR3 region is CASRDNPNEKLFF. CDR3 sequence (DNA): TGTGCCAGCCGGGACAATCCTAATGAAAAACTGTTTTTT.

J is TRBJ1-2 and V is TRBV6-6; 7 nucleotides align to TRBD1. Looked up from germline, CDR1 is MNHNY and CDR2 is SVGAGI (reference sequence). The CDR3 contains 15 residues. With V trimmed by 6 bases and J by 5 bases, 12 bases remained unmatched. The CDR3 sequence is CASRLGQAESYGYTF. DNA for the CDR3: TGTGCCAGCAGGCTAGGACAGGCCGAGAGTTATGGCTACACCTTC.

A single count supports this clone. The chain has TRBV18 and TRBJ1-1, with D unclear. The V gene's germline CDR1 is KGHSH and CDR2 LQKENI. The CDR3 has 14 amino acids. V was cut by 3 bases and J by 1 base, with 9 bases left in between. CDR3 DNA sequence: TGTGCCAGCTCACCGACTTCAGGGAACACTGAAGCTTTCTTT. It encodes CASSPTSGNTEAFF. The full variable domain, rest sourced from reference TRBV18 and TRBJ1-1, is NAGVMQNPRHLVRRRGQEARLRCSPMKGHSHVYWYRQLPEEGLKFMVYLQKENIIDESGMPKERFSAEFPKEGPSILRIQQVVRGDSAAYFCASSPTSGNTEAFFGQGTRLTVV.

CDR3 DNA: TGTGCCAGCAGCCCTACGATCGGGGACATTCAGTACTTC. It translates to CASSPTIGDIQYF. The chain carries TRBV5-4 and TRBJ2-4, with a possible D match to TRBD2 (5 bases). V dropped 4 bases and J dropped 8 bases, with 13 bases sitting between them. Germline CDR1 SGHNT, CDR2 YYREEE (reference sequence). The CDR3 is made up of 13 amino acids.

The chain uses TRBV30 and TRBJ2-7, with 14 nucleotides matching TRBD2. CDR1 is GTSNPN, CDR2 SVGIG, per germline (reference sequence). The length of the CDR3 is 14 residues. Trimming at V came to 4 bases and at J to 9 bases, leaving 8 bases not matched to a gene. The CDR3 protein is CAWTPGLAGVGQYF. CDR3 DNA sequence: TGTGCCTGGACTCCGGGACTAGCGGGAGTTGGGCAGTACTTC.

This sequence joins TRBV7-8 and TRBJ2-6, with a possible D match to TRBD1 (6 bases). Trimming took 5 bases from V and 0 from J, leaving 14 bases between them. The CDR3 is 17 amino acids. The V gene's germline CDR1 is SGHVS and CDR2 FQNEAQ. This CDR3 reads CASSSRGASSGANVLTF. CDR3 coding DNA: TGTGCCAGCAGCAGCAGGGGTGCTAGCTCTGGGGCCAACGTCCTGACTTTC.

The V and J genes are TRBV28 and TRBJ2-5, with D tentatively TRBD2 (5 bases). Trimming took off 5 bases at V and 5 bases at J, with 24 bases between the two ends. The CDR3 totals 17 residues. Germline V gene lookup returns CDR1 MDHEN and CDR2 SYDVKM. CDR3 coding DNA: TGTGCCAGCAGTCCCCTGTTTGCTTATGGGAGCTGGGAGACCCAGTACTTC. Amino acids: CASSPLFAYGSWETQYF.

V and J are TRBV29-1 and TRBJ2-5, with TRBD2 matching over 7 bases. The CDR3 length is 12 residues. Germline V gives CDR1 SQVTM, CDR2 ANQGSEA. J was trimmed by 4 bases and V by 3 bases; bases with no gene match: 2. The CDR3 here is CSVEGRGETQYF. The CDR3 DNA sequence: TGCAGCGTTGAGGGGAGGGGAGAGACCCAGTACTTC.

The chain links TRBV5-1 to TRBJ2-7; D may match TRBD1 or TRBD2 (6 bases each). CDR1 and CDR2 from the germline V gene are SGHRS and YFSETQ. The V end lost 3 bases, the J end lost 1 base, and 14 bases lay between the germline ends. This CDR3 has 15 amino acids. In DNA, the CDR3 is TGCGCCAGCAGCTACGGGGGCTATGGTTCCTACGAGCAGTACTTC. It translates to CASSYGGYGSYEQYF.

The chain recombines TRBV28 with TRBJ2-7; D not resolved. This CDR3 spans 15 amino acids. Per the germline V gene, CDR1 is MDHEN and CDR2 is SYDVKM. Trimming took 4 bases from V and 2 from J, leaving 15 bases between them. The CDR3 bases are TGTGCCAGCAGTTCCAGTAAAAGAGAACCCTACGAGCAGTACTTC. Its translation: CASSSSKREPYEQYF.

This clone was seen only a few times. The J gene is TRBJ2-7, the V gene TRBV19; TRBD1 agrees at 7 bases. Looked up from germline, CDR1 is LNHDA and CDR2 is SQIVND (reference sequence). This CDR3 region has 13 residues. Germline trimming cut 5 bases from V and 3 bases from J; bases unmatched to any gene: 4. CDR3 in amino acids: CASSLGQRYEQYF. In DNA form, the CDR3 reads TGTGCCAGTAGTTTGGGACAGCGCTACGAGCAGTACTTC.

Details on this clone: Since a much larger clone is just one base distant, this may be a read error. The chain carries TRBV7-6 and TRBJ2-2; D is possibly TRBD2 (5 bases). CDR3 length: 15 amino acids. Looked up from germline, CDR1 is SGHVS and CDR2 is FNYEAQ. In nucleotides, the CDR3 is TGTGCCAGCAGCCTTACTGGCGGGTCCACCGAGGAGCTGTTTTTT. Protein sequence: CASSLTGGSTEELFF.

This chain connects TRBV5-4 to TRBJ1-2, with 9 bases identical to TRBD1. The CDR3 loop spans 14 amino acids. Germline assignment: CDR1 SGHNT and CDR2 YYREEE (reference sequence). V shed 5 bases and J 5 bases; nucleotides not matched to a gene: 7. CDR3 protein: CASRLTGGRYGYTF. The CDR3 nucleotides are TGTGCCAGCAGATTGACAGGGGGAAGGTATGGCTACACCTTC.

A single count supports this clone. The rearrangement joins TRBV7-2 to TRBJ2-7; no firm D call. Trimming took 2 bases from V and 3 from J, leaving 11 bases between them. The CDR3 totals 14 residues. Germline V gene sequence: CDR1 SGHTA, CDR2 FQGNSA. The CDR3 reads CASSLRLTGYEQYF. CDR3 coding DNA: TGTGCCAGCAGCTTACGGCTTACCGGCTACGAGCAGTACTTC.

V is TRBV18 and J is TRBJ2-5, with TRBD1 identical over 12 bases. The V segment lost 3 bases and the J segment 5 bases; nucleotides outside the gene matches: 7. Germline CDR1 KGHSH, CDR2 LQKENI. The CDR3 consists of 16 residues. CDR3 amino acids: CASSPGTGGIRETQYF. CDR3 sequence (DNA): TGTGCCAGCTCACCCGGGACAGGGGGCATTCGGGAGACCCAGTACTTC.

As concerns this clone: The identical CDR3 is also encoded by other nucleotide sequences in the sample. This chain links TRBV7-3 with TRBJ1-1, with D maybe TRBD1 (6 bases). Germline CDR1 is SGHTA and CDR2 is FQGTGA. V lost 6 bases to trimming and J lost 2 bases, with 10 bases between them. The CDR3 contains 13 residues. The CDR3 bases are TGTGCCAGCAGTTCGGACAGTAACACTGAAGCTTTCTTT. It specifies CASSSDSNTEAFF.

The genes are TRBV27 and TRBJ2-7, with TRBD2 identical over 7 bases. Germline trimming cut 5 bases from V and 0 bases from J; bases unmatched to any gene: 7. The CDR3 is 15 residues long. CDR1 MNHEY and CDR2 SMNVEV come from the germline V gene (reference sequence). This chain's CDR3 is CASSAGGSHSYEQYF. CDR3 DNA sequence: TGTGCCAGCAGTGCCGGCGGGAGTCACTCCTACGAGCAGTACTTC.

The gene calls are TRBV7-9 and TRBJ2-3; unclear D gene. Germline V CDR1 and CDR2: SEHNR, FQNEAQ (reference sequence). V lost 3 bases to trimming and J lost 0 bases, with 10 bases between them. The CDR3 extends over 15 amino acids. The CDR3 spells CASSFSGSSTDTQYF. Written as DNA, the CDR3 is TGTGCCAGCAGCTTCTCGGGTTCTAGCACAGATACGCAGTATTTT.

This clone was picked up a small number of times. The chain carries TRBV28 and TRBJ2-3; D may be TRBD2 (6 bases). The germline CDR1 and CDR2 sequences are MDHEN and SYDVKM. CDR3 length: 16 amino acids. V was trimmed by 3 bases and J by 10 bases, leaving 23 bases between them. The CDR3 nucleotides read TGTGCCAGCAGTTTGTACCCCTGGGGCGGGGAAGAGGCGCAGTATTTT. Its translation: CASSLYPWGGEEAQYF.

The chain combines TRBV14 with TRBJ2-7; weak D call: TRBD1 (7 bases). CDR3 length: 16 amino acids. Germline V gives CDR1 SGHDN, CDR2 FVKESK. With 3 bases removed from V and 3 bases from J, the gap between germline ends came to 18 bases. The CDR3 loop is CASSHSFGQGGYEQYF. The CDR3, as DNA: TGTGCCAGCAGCCACTCTTTCGGTCAGGGGGGCTACGAGCAGTACTTC.

The chain is built from TRBV5-6 and TRBJ2-4; possibly TRBD2 for D (6 bases). The germline CDR1 and CDR2 sequences are SGHDT and YYEEEE. The CDR3 sequence is 14 residues long. V lost 2 bases, J lost 6 bases, and 12 bases lay in between. The DNA for the CDR3 is TGTGCCAGCAGCTTAGGAGGGGTTAGAAACATTCAGTACTTC. This translates into CASSLGGVRNIQYF. The full variable domain, rest sourced from reference TRBV5-6 and TRBJ2-4, is DAGVTQSPTHLIKTRGQQVTLRCSPKSGHDTVSWYQQALGQGPQFIFQYYEEEERQRGNFPDRFSGHQFPNYSSELNVNALLLGDSALYLCASSLGGVRNIQYFGAGTRLSVL.

The chain carries TRBV5-1 and TRBJ2-7; D is undetermined. CDR3 length: 15 residues. Trimming took off 4 bases at V and 7 bases at J, with 21 bases between the two ends. Germline CDR1 is SGHRS and CDR2 is YFSETQ. CDR3 residues: CASSAKGYGSGEQYF. The CDR3 bases are TGCGCCAGCAGCGCCAAAGGGTATGGATCGGGTGAGCAGTACTTC.

V is TRBV5-1 and J is TRBJ1-4; the D gene is possibly TRBD1 (5 bases). Trimming took 4 bases from V and 5 from J, leaving 12 bases between them. Per germline, CDR1 SGHRS and CDR2 YFSETQ. There are 14 residues in the CDR3. The CDR3 coding sequence is TGCGCCAGCAGCCCTAGACAGCAGAATGAAAAACTGTTTTTT. This sequence encodes CASSPRQQNEKLFF.

The CDR3 protein is CASSYEGGRTGELFF. Here the CDR3 DNA reads TGTGCCAGCAGTTACGAGGGTGGGAGGACCGGGGAGCTGTTTTTT. This rearrangement joins TRBV6-5 to TRBJ2-2, with a weak D call TRBD2 (6 bases). This CDR3 contains 15 residues. Trimming took 2 bases from V and 5 from J, leaving 12 bases between them. Germline CDR1 MNHEY, CDR2 SVGAGI.

This chain connects TRBV5-1 to TRBJ2-3; D is perhaps TRBD1 (5 bases). The CDR3 runs to 14 residues. The V and J ends lost 6 bases and 0 bases respectively, with 11 bases between them. The germline V gene has CDR1 SGHRS and CDR2 YFSETQ. The CDR3 here is CASNRFLSTDTQYF. In nucleotides, the CDR3 is TGCGCCAGCAACAGGTTTCTGAGCACAGATACGCAGTATTTT.